This T cell receptor (beta chain) is from a study of siplizumab effects on memory and regulatory T cells. The study's findings and limits: Fewer alloreactive sequences mapped to unstimulated CD4+ memory cells under siplizumab.

The protocol was immunoSEQ multiplex PCR, while the TCRdb copy is restricted to in-frame clones and leaves out a portion. The sample has just over 50,000 clones, around 97% seen once; the top ten hold 0.55% to 0.65%. About this clone itself: The antigen is not known.

The source of this sequence is a human donor in good health. The sequencing input was naive CD4+ T cells sorted from blood.

CDR3 coding DNA: TGTGCCAGTATCCATCGGGGGCGAGAATCGTTCAATGAGCAGTTCTTC. Translation gives CASIHRGRESFNEQFF. The chain joins TRBV19 to TRBJ2-1; D is tentatively TRBD1 or TRBD2 (6 bases each). The CDR3 is 16 residues long. V lost 7 bases to trimming and J lost 6 bases, with 22 bases between them. Per the germline V gene, CDR1 is LNHDA and CDR2 is SQIVND (reference sequence).